The T cell receptor (beta chain) described here comes from a study of blood T cell repertoires in COVID-19. As originally analysed: The authors estimated nucleated cell counts from reference gene primer amplification. Repertoires were generated with immunoSEQ multiplex PCR, while TCRdb's copy carries only in-frame clones and drops some. V, J and clone size derive from that table, while D and trimming were established from the DNA sequence. Among about 150,000 clones listed, 84% were seen once. The CDR3 totals 17 residues. From germline, CDR1 is SGHRS and CDR2 YFSETQ. Trimming left V 0 bases short and J 4 bases short, with 18 bases between.

J is TRBJ2-3 and V is TRBV5-1, with D possibly TRBD2 on 5 matching bases. The sequenced sample consisted of PBMCs or T cells enriched from blood (not recorded which). The TCR was taken from a woman aged 50 to 60 who had been exposed to COVID-19. In DNA, the CDR3 is TGCGCCAGCAGCTTGGTGGCCCGGTCGGGGTATGCAGATACGCAGTATTTT. Protein product: CASSLVARSGYADTQYF.